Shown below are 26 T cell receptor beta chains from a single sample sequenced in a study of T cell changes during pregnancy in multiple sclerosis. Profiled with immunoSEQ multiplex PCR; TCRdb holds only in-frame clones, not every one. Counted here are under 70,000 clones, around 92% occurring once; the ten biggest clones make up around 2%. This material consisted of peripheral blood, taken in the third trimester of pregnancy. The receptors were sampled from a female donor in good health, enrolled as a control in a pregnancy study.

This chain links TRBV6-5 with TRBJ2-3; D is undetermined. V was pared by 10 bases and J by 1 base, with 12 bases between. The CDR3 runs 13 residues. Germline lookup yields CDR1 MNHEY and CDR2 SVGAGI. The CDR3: CATLSPGTDTQYF. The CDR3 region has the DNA TGTGCCACGCTTAGCCCGGGCACAGATACGCAGTATTTT.

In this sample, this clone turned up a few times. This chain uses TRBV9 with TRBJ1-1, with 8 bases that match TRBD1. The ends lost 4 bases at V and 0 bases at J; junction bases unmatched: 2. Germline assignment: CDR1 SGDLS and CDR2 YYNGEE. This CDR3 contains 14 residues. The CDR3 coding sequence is TGTGCCAGCAGCCCGGGACAGGTGAACACTGAAGCTTTCTTT. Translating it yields CASSPGQVNTEAFF.

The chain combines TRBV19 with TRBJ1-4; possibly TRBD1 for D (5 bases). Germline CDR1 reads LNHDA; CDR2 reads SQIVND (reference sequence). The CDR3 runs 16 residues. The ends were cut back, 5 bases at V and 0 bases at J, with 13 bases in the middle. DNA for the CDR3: TGTGCCAGTAGTCCTCGGGGGAGAGCAACTAATGAAAAACTGTTTTTT. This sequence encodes CASSPRGRATNEKLFF.

CDR3 DNA: TGTGCCAGCAGTTTGTTGCGGAAAAAACTGTTTTTT. Translation gives CASSLLRKKLFF. The chain carries TRBV28 and TRBJ1-4; D remains unclear. The CDR3 has 12 amino acids. V was shortened by 3 bases and J by 9 bases, with 8 bases between the two germline ends. Germline V gene lookup returns CDR1 MDHEN and CDR2 SYDVKM.

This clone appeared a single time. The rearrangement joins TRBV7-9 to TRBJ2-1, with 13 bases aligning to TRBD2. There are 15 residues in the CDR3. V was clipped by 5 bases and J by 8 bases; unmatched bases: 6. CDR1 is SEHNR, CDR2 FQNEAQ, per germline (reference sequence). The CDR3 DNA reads TGTGCCAGCAGCAGGACTAGCGGGGGTTTTTATGAGCAGTTCTTC. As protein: CASSRTSGGFYEQFF.

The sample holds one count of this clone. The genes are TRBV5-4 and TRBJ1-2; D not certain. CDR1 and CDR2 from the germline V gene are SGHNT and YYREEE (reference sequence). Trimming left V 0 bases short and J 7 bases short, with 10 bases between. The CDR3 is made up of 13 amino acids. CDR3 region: CASSLDSQRGYTF. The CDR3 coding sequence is TGTGCCAGCAGCTTGGACTCCCAGCGTGGCTACACCTTC.

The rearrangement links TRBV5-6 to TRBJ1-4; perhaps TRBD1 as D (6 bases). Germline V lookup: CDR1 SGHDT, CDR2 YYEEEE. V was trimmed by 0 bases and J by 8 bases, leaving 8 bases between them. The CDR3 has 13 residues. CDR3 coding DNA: TGTGCCAGCAGCTTGGGGACAGCCGAAAAACTGTTTTTT. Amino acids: CASSLGTAEKLFF.

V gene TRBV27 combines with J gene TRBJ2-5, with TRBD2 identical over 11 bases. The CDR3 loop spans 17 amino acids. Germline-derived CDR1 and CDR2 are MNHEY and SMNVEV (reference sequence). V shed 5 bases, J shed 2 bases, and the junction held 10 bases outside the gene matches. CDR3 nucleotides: TGTGCCAGCAGTCTGACGTTAGCGGGAGGGCCACAAGAGACCCAGTACTTC. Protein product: CASSLTLAGGPQETQYF.

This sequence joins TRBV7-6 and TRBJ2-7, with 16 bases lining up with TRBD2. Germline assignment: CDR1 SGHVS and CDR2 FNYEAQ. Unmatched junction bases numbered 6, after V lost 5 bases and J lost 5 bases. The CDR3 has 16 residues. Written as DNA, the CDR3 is TGTGCCAGCAGCCCCGGGACTAGCGGGAGGGACCACGAGCAGTACTTC. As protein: CASSPGTSGRDHEQYF.

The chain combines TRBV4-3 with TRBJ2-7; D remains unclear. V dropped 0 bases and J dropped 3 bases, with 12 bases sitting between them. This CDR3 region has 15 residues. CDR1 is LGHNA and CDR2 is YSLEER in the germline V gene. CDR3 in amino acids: CASSQEYHTRYEQYF. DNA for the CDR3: TGCGCCAGCAGCCAAGAATATCACACCCGCTACGAGCAGTACTTC.

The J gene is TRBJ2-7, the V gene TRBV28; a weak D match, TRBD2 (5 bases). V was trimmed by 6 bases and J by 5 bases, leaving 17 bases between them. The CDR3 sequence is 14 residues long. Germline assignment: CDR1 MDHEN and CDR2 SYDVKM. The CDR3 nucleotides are TGTGCCAGCAGACCTCCTTTTGAGGGCCACGAGCAGTACTTC. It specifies CASRPPFEGHEQYF. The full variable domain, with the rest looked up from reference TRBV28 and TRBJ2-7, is DVKVTQSSRYLVKRTGEKVFLECVQDMDHENMFWYRQDPGLGLRLIYFSYDVKMKEKGDIPEGYSVSREKKERFSLILESASTNQTSMYLCASRPPFEGHEQYFGPGTRLTVT.

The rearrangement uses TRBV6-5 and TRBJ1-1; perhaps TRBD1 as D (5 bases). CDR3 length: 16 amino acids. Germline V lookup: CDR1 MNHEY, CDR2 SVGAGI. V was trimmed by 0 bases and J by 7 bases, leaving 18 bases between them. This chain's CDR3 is CASSYSRPGRKGEAFF. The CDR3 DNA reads TGTGCCAGCAGTTACTCTCGTCCAGGGAGGAAGGGTGAAGCTTTCTTT.

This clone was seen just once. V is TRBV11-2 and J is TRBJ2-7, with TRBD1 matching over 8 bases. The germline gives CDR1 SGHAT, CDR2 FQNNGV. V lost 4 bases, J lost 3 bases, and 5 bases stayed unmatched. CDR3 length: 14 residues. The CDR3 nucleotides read TGTGCCAGCAGCTGGTCACAGGGGGACTACGAGCAGTACTTC. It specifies CASSWSQGDYEQYF.

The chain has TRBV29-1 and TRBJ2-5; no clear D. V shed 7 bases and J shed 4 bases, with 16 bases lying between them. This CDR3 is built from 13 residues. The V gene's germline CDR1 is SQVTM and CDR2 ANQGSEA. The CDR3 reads CSAEQTLRETQYF. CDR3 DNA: TGCAGCGCCGAACAGACCCTACGAGAGACCCAGTACTTC.

The CDR3 sequence: CASSRTGGPYEQYF. The CDR3 bases are TGTGCCAGCTCGAGGACAGGGGGTCCCTACGAGCAGTACTTC. The rearrangement uses TRBV28 and TRBJ2-7; 10 bases are shared with TRBD1. This CDR3 spans 14 amino acids. Germline V CDR1 and CDR2: MDHEN, SYDVKM. J lost 2 bases, V lost 8 bases, and 6 bases had no gene match.

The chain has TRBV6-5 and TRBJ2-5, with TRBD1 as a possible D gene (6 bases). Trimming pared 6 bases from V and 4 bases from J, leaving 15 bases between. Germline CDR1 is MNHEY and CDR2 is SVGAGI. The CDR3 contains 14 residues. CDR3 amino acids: CASRLPGVGETQYF. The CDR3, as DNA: TGTGCCAGCAGACTCCCAGGGGTTGGAGAGACCCAGTACTTC.

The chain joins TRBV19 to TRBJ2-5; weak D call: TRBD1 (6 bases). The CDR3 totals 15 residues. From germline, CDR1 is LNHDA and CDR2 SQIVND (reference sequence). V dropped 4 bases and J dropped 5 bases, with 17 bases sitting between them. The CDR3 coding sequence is TGTGCCAGTAGTACCAGCAGGGGAAAAGGGGAGACCCAGTACTTC. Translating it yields CASSTSRGKGETQYF.

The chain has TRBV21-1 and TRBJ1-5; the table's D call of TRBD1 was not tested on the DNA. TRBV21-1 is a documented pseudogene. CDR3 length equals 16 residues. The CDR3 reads CASSKHWTGEDQPQHF. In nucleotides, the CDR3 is TGTGCCAGCAGCAAACATTGGACAGGGGAGGATCAGCCCCAGCATTTT.

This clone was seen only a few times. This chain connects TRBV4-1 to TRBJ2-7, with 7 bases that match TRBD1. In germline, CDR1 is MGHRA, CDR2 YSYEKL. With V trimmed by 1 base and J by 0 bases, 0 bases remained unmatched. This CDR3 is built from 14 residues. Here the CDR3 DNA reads TGCGCCAGCAGCCAAGCAGGGGGCTCCTACGAGCAGTACTTC. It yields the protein CASSQAGGSYEQYF.

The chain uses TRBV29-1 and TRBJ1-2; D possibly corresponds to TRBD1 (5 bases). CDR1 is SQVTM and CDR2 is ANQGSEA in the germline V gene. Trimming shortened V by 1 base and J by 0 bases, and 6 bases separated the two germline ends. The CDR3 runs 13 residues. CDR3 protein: CSVEGGANYGYTF. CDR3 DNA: TGCAGCGTTGAAGGGGGGGCTAACTATGGCTACACCTTC.

CDR3 nucleotides: TGTGCCAGCAGGCAGGGGACGGGGTTGGGTCAGCCCCAGCATTTT. Its translation is CASRQGTGLGQPQHF. V is TRBV6-5 and J is TRBJ1-5, with a possible D match to TRBD1 (6 bases). The CDR3 contains 15 residues. V was pared by 6 bases and J by 6 bases, with 18 bases between. Looked up from germline, CDR1 is MNHEY and CDR2 is SVGAGI.

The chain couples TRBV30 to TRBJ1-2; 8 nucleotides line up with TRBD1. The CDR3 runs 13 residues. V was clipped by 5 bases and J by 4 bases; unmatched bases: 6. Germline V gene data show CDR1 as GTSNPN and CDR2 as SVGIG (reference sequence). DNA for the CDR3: TGTGCCTGGGCAACAGGGGGTGCCTATGGCTACACCTTC. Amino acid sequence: CAWATGGAYGYTF.

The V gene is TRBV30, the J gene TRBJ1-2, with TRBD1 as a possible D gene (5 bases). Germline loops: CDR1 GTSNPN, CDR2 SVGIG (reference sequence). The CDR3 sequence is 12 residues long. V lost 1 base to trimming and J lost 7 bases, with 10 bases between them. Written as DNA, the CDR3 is TGTGCCTGGAGTGGACTCGGGGGTGGCTACACCTTC. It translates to CAWSGLGGGYTF.

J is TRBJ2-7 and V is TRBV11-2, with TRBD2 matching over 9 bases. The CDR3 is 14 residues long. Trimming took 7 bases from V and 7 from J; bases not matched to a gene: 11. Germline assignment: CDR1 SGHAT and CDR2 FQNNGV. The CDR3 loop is CASKKAGGPYEQYF. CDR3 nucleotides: TGTGCCAGCAAGAAGGCGGGGGGGCCGTATGAGCAGTACTTC.

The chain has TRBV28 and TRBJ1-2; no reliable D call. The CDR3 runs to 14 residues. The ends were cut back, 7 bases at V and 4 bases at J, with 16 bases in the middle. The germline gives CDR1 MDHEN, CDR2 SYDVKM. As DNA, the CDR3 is TGTGCCAGCACTCTTGGGCAGGCGCGCTATGGCTACACCTTC. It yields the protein CASTLGQARYGYTF.

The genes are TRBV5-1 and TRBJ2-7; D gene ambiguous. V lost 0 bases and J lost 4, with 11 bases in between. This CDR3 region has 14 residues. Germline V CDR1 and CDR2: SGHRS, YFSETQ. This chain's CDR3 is CASSLDQVGYEQYF. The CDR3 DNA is TGCGCCAGCAGCTTGGATCAGGTTGGGTACGAGCAGTACTTC.